The source of this T cell receptor beta chain is a study of CD8 T cells in Susac syndrome (dated by TCRdb to about 2019). Some background on the complete study: Whether CD8+ T cell activation and differentiation in Susac syndrome was antigen driven was tested using repertoire sequencing.

The paper as a whole reports these results and caveats: The number of individuals in the TCR sequencing and HLA analysis was recognized as being relatively small.

Taken from the germline V gene (reference sequence), the CDR1 and CDR2 loops are DFQATT and SNEGSKA. The CDR3 runs 12 residues from the cysteine to the phenylalanine. The entry retains the CDR3 DNA only, 36 bases that are in frame from base 1. The V and J ends are trimmed by 3 bases and 8 bases, leaving 8 bases between them. RNA was extracted using the RNeasy kit, and roughly 0.5 to 1 microgram was reverse transcribed with random hexamers. The immunoSEQ multiplex PCR assay, which covers 54 Vbeta and 13 Jbeta segments, was used to amplify TCR beta CDR3 regions. PCR amplification bias was corrected by using a synthetic template baseline for primer optimization and computational correction. The original pipeline was this. Only productive sequences were kept, with reads annotated to V, D and J genes according to IMGT and analyzed in immunoSEQ Analyzer. Clonality was computed as one minus Shannon entropy normalized by log2 of the number of productive unique sequences. Public and private clones were assessed among the 100 most prevalent clones of each patient and control. Clones were defined as Susac-specific when absent from the healthy and MS cohorts, from roughly 1,000 published viral clones and from other ImmuneACCESS disease sequences. TCRdb reworked the public reads: Q25 trimming with fastp, MiXCR clone assembly, productive beta chains retained. When rows share a CDR3 protein, they turn into one entry using the most common DNA and genes. The V and J calls were determined by TCRdb, not by the authors. The sample profile shows around 190,000 distinct CDR3 sequences; roughly 94% of them were found once. The biggest ten clones account for 0.1% of the sample.

Peripheral blood CD8+ and CD4+ T cells from healthy donors, Susac syndrome patients and multiple sclerosis patients were profiled by high-throughput TCR beta sequencing. Healthy donors were included as age- and sex-matched controls. CD8+ TEMRA cells were enriched by FACS, while bulk CD8+ and CD4+ T cells were purified by magnetic negative isolation. Blood was drawn into EDTA tubes, processed within 24 hours, and PBMCs were isolated by density gradient centrifugation. PBMCs intended for TCR sequencing were cryopreserved in liquid nitrogen and were subsequently thawed in a 37 degrees C water bath. Purity of sorted or isolated CD4+, CD8+ and CD8+ TEMRA cells was at least 90%. Regarding this clonotype: The specificity of this receptor is unknown. It has no much larger one-base neighbor in the sample; base qualities were not kept.

The sequence was collected from a human donor in good health. The rearranged chain carries TRBV20-1 and TRBJ1-6; the D gene cannot be named for sure. Sequencing was done on a sample of CD4+ T cells from PBMCs. CDR3 protein: CSARVGDSPLHF. The sequence in DNA is TGCAGTGCTAGGGTAGGAGATTCACCCCTCCACTTT.